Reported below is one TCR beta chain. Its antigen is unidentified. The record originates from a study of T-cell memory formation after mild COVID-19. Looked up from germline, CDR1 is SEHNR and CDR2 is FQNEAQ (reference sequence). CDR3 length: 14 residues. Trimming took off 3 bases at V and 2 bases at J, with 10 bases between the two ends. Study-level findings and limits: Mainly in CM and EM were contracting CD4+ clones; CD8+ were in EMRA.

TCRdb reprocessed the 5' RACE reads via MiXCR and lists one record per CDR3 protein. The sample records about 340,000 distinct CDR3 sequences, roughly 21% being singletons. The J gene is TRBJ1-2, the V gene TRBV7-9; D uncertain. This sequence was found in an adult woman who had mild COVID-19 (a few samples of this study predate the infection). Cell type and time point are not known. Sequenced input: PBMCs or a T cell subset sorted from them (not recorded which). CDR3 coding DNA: TGTGCCAGCAGCTTCCCGACGGAAAACTATGGCTACACCTTC. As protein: CASSFPTENYGYTF.